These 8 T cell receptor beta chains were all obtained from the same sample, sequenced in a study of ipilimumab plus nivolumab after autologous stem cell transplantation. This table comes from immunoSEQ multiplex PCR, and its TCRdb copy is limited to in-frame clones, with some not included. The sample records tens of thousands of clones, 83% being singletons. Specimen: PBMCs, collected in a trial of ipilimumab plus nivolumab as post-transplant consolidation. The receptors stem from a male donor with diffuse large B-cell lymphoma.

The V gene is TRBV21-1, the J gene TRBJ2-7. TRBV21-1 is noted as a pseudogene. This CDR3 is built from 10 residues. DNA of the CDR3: TGTGCCAGCAGCAAAGGGAAGCAGTACTTC. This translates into CASSKGKQYF.

As DNA, the CDR3 is TGTGCCAGTAGTTCGTGGGACGGTCAGCCCCAGCATTTT. This gives the protein CASSSWDGQPQHF. The rearrangement uses TRBV19 and TRBJ1-5; weak D call: TRBD1 (5 bases). V lost 5 bases and J 6 bases, leaving 11 bases between the germline ends. Per germline, CDR1 LNHDA and CDR2 SQIVND (reference sequence). This CDR3 contains 13 residues.

CDR3 amino acids: CASSGFSGGQYSNQPQHF. CDR3 bases: TGTGCCAGCAGTGGATTCTCAGGGGGCCAGTATAGCAATCAGCCCCAGCATTTT. The rearrangement links TRBV2 to TRBJ1-5; 8 nucleotides line up with TRBD1. Germline V gene lookup returns CDR1 SNHLY and CDR2 FYNNEI. After removal of 4 bases from V and 0 bases from J, the junction contained 11 bases not matched to a gene. The CDR3 is 18 residues long.

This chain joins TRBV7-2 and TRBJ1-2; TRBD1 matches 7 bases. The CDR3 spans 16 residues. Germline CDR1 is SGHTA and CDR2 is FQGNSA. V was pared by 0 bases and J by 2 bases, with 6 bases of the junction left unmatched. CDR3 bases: TGTGCCAGCAGCTTAGCGTTACTGGACAGGAACTATGGCTACACCTTC. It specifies CASSLALLDRNYGYTF.

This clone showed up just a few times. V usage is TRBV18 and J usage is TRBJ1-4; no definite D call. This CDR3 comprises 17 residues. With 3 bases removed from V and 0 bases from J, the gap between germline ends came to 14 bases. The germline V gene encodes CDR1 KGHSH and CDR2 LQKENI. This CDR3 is CASSPNMRGTTNEKLFF. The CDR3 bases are TGTGCCAGCTCACCGAATATGCGGGGAACAACTAATGAAAAACTGTTTTTT.

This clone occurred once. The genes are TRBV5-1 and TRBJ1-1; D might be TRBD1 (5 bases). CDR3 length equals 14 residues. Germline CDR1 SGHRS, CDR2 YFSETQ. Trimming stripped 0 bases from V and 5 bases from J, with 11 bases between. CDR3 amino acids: CASSLGGMETEAFF. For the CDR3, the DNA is TGCGCCAGCAGCTTGGGGGGCATGGAGACTGAAGCTTTCTTT.

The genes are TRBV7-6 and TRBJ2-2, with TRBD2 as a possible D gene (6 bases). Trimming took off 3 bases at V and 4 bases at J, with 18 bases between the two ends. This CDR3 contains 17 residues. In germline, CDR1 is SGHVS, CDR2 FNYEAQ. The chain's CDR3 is CASSFQSGGATTGELFF. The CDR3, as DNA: TGTGCCAGCAGCTTCCAGAGTGGCGGGGCGACCACCGGGGAGCTGTTTTTT.

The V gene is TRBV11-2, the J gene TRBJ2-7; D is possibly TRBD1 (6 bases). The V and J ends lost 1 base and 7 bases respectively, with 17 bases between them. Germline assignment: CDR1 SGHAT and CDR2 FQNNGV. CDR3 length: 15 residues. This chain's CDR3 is CASSLGQGTVREQYF. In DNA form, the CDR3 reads TGTGCCAGCAGCTTAGGTCAGGGGACGGTCAGAGAGCAGTACTTC.